These T cell receptor beta chains were read from a single sample in a study of human T cells and chemical hapten exposure. Using its own MiXCR run on the RACE reads, TCRdb lists one record per CDR3 protein. The repertoire includes 150,000 to 200,000 distinct CDR3 sequences, approximately 24% of them detected once, and around 2.5% sits in the top ten. The sample in question was whole blood, obtained in connection with sensitization to the hapten diphenylcyclopropenone (DPC). The receptors come from a woman aged 40 to 49 with alopecia areata. Some clones in this sample may be carry-over from other donors' samples. CDR3s include the opening cysteine and the closing phenylalanine or tryptophan. The order of the fields is clone size, J gene, D gene, V gene, CDR3 protein, CDR3 DNA. The D gene is left open where the match is weak. Only part of the rows carry a size: once, few, many, or a class if the clone is expanded.

clone_size: few; j_call: TRBJ1-6; d_call: .; v_call: TRBV6-6; cdr3_aa: CASSMPVRSYNSPLHF; cdr3_nt: TGTGCCAGCAGCATGCCAGTACGCTCCTATAATTCACCCCTCCACTTT
clone_size: few; j_call: TRBJ2-7; d_call: TRBD1; v_call: TRBV20-1; cdr3_aa: CSARDSAYEQYF; cdr3_nt: TGCAGTGCCAGGGACAGTGCCTACGAGCAGTACTTC
clone_size: .; j_call: TRBJ2-6; d_call: TRBD1; v_call: TRBV6-6; cdr3_aa: CASRTGGGRANVLTF; cdr3_nt: TGTGCCAGCCGGACAGGGGGCGGGAGGGCCAACGTCCTGACTTTC
clone_size: few; j_call: TRBJ1-1; d_call: .; v_call: TRBV6-2/TRBV6-3; cdr3_aa: CASSYVPGTPNTEAFF; cdr3_nt: TGTGCCAGCAGTTACGTTCCCGGGACACCGAACACTGAAGCTTTCTTT
clone_size: once; j_call: TRBJ1-2; d_call: .; v_call: TRBV20-1; cdr3_aa: CSTEFNYGYTF; cdr3_nt: TGCAGTACGGAGTTCAACTATGGCTACACCTTC
clone_size: .; j_call: TRBJ1-1; d_call: .; v_call: TRBV7-2; cdr3_aa: CASSSNPGSLGTEAFF; cdr3_nt: TGTGCCAGCAGCTCCAACCCGGGCTCCTTGGGCACTGAAGCTTTCTTT
clone_size: .; j_call: TRBJ2-1; d_call: TRBD1; v_call: TRBV20-1; cdr3_aa: CSANEGQDYNEQFF; cdr3_nt: TGCAGTGCTAATGAGGGACAGGACTACAATGAGCAGTTCTTC
clone_size: .; j_call: TRBJ1-5; d_call: .; v_call: TRBV4-3; cdr3_aa: CASSQVREQPQHF; cdr3_nt: TGCGCCAGCAGCCAAGTTCGGGAGCAGCCCCAGCATTTT
clone_size: few; j_call: TRBJ1-5; d_call: .; v_call: TRBV28; cdr3_aa: CATFSRDQPQHF; cdr3_nt: TGTGCCACCTTCAGTAGAGATCAGCCCCAGCATTTT
clone_size: many; j_call: TRBJ2-7; d_call: .; v_call: TRBV20-1; cdr3_aa: CSATGSGGQYSYEQYF; cdr3_nt: TGCAGTGCTACTGGCTCTGGAGGGCAATACTCCTACGAGCAGTACTTC
clone_size: .; j_call: TRBJ2-7; d_call: TRBD1; v_call: TRBV29-1; cdr3_aa: CSVVAQGVAEQYF; cdr3_nt: TGCAGCGTTGTAGCCCAGGGGGTGGCCGAGCAGTACTTC
clone_size: many; j_call: TRBJ2-7; d_call: .; v_call: TRBV6-6; cdr3_aa: CASSYRQAREQYF; cdr3_nt: TGTGCCAGCAGTTACCGGCAGGCACGGGAGCAGTACTTC
clone_size: few; j_call: TRBJ2-1; d_call: TRBD2; v_call: TRBV15; cdr3_aa: CATSRDPGTRVGEQFF; cdr3_nt: TGTGCCACCAGCAGAGATCCTGGGACTAGAGTCGGTGAGCAGTTCTTC
clone_size: .; j_call: TRBJ1-5; d_call: .; v_call: TRBV20-1; cdr3_aa: CSAIRSNQPQHF; cdr3_nt: TGCAGTGCTATACGGAGCAATCAGCCCCAGCATTTT
clone_size: many; j_call: TRBJ1-5; d_call: .; v_call: TRBV30; cdr3_aa: CAWSVQGNQPQHF; cdr3_nt: TGTGCCTGGAGTGTACAGGGTAATCAGCCCCAGCATTTT
clone_size: few; j_call: TRBJ2-5; d_call: .; v_call: TRBV29-1; cdr3_aa: CSVEDLQETEETQYF; cdr3_nt: TGCAGCGTTGAAGATCTCCAGGAGACCGAAGAGACCCAGTACTTC
clone_size: few; j_call: TRBJ1-4; d_call: .; v_call: TRBV18; cdr3_aa: CASSQGTNEKLFF; cdr3_nt: TGTGCCAGCTCACAGGGGACTAATGAAAAACTGTTTTTT
clone_size: .; j_call: TRBJ2-1; d_call: .; v_call: TRBV6-2/TRBV6-3; cdr3_aa: CASSDSYEQFF; cdr3_nt: TGTGCCAGCAGTGACAGTTATGAGCAGTTCTTC
clone_size: few; j_call: TRBJ1-6; d_call: TRBD1; v_call: TRBV29-1; cdr3_aa: CSVGDRGGSPLHF; cdr3_nt: TGCAGCGTTGGGGACAGGGGGGGATCACCCCTCCACTTT
clone_size: .; j_call: TRBJ2-2; d_call: TRBD1; v_call: TRBV12-3/TRBV12-4; cdr3_aa: CASSLGDNRGLNTGELFF; cdr3_nt: TGTGCCAGCAGTTTAGGGGACAACAGGGGGCTAAACACCGGGGAGCTGTTTTTT
clone_size: few; j_call: TRBJ1-6; d_call: TRBD1; v_call: TRBV6-5; cdr3_aa: CASSYLPGQGYSPLHF; cdr3_nt: TGTGCCAGCAGTTACTTACCGGGACAGGGGTACTCACCCCTCCACTTT
clone_size: .; j_call: TRBJ2-1; d_call: .; v_call: TRBV28; cdr3_aa: CAILSNKRTNEQFF; cdr3_nt: TGTGCCATCCTGTCAAATAAGCGGACCAATGAGCAGTTCTTC
clone_size: few; j_call: TRBJ2-7; d_call: TRBD1; v_call: TRBV28; cdr3_aa: CASRPGTGGLEQYF; cdr3_nt: TGTGCCAGCAGGCCGGGGACAGGCGGTCTCGAGCAGTACTTC
clone_size: .; j_call: TRBJ2-4; d_call: .; v_call: TRBV19; cdr3_aa: CASSMEKGAKNIQYF; cdr3_nt: TGTGCCAGTAGTATGGAGAAGGGGGCCAAAAACATTCAGTACTTC
clone_size: .; j_call: TRBJ2-3; d_call: TRBD1; v_call: TRBV28; cdr3_aa: CASRLTGGTDTQYF; cdr3_nt: TGTGCCAGCAGGCTGACAGGGGGCACAGATACGCAGTATTTT
clone_size: few; j_call: TRBJ2-1; d_call: .; v_call: TRBV24-1; cdr3_aa: CATSDLRRGSYNEQFF; cdr3_nt: TGTGCCACCAGTGATTTGCGACGGGGGAGTTACAATGAGCAGTTCTTC
clone_size: few; j_call: TRBJ2-7; d_call: .; v_call: TRBV29-1; cdr3_aa: CSVEGEIYEQYF; cdr3_nt: TGCAGCGTGGAGGGGGAAATCTACGAGCAGTACTTC
clone_size: many; j_call: TRBJ1-2; d_call: .; v_call: TRBV4-2; cdr3_aa: CASSQDGTAWGYTF; cdr3_nt: TGTGCCAGCAGCCAAGACGGGACCGCCTGGGGCTACACCTTC
clone_size: many; j_call: TRBJ1-2; d_call: TRBD1; v_call: TRBV20-1; cdr3_aa: CSASPGQGAPGYTF; cdr3_nt: TGCAGTGCTAGTCCGGGACAGGGGGCGCCTGGCTACACCTTC
clone_size: .; j_call: TRBJ2-1; d_call: TRBD2; v_call: TRBV5-1; cdr3_aa: CASSFPGAGGRNEQFF; cdr3_nt: TGCGCCAGCAGCTTCCCCGGGGCGGGGGGTCGGAATGAGCAGTTCTTC
clone_size: few; j_call: TRBJ2-6; d_call: TRBD1; v_call: TRBV7-3; cdr3_aa: CASSLEGQGSGANVLTF; cdr3_nt: TGTGCCAGCAGCTTAGAGGGACAGGGTTCTGGGGCCAACGTCCTGACTTTC
clone_size: few; j_call: TRBJ2-1; d_call: TRBD1; v_call: TRBV29-1; cdr3_aa: CSVVRGRDEQFF; cdr3_nt: TGCAGCGTTGTCAGGGGGCGTGATGAGCAGTTCTTC
clone_size: .; j_call: TRBJ1-2; d_call: .; v_call: TRBV12-3/TRBV12-4; cdr3_aa: CASSLPPRSFNYGYTF; cdr3_nt: TGTGCCAGCAGCTTACCGCCGAGGTCTTTTAACTATGGCTACACCTTC
clone_size: .; j_call: TRBJ2-3; d_call: TRBD2; v_call: TRBV5-1; cdr3_aa: CASSPGTSGTADTQYF; cdr3_nt: TGCGCCAGCAGTCCCGGGACTAGCGGGACCGCGGATACGCAGTATTTT
clone_size: .; j_call: TRBJ2-5; d_call: .; v_call: TRBV29-1; cdr3_aa: CSATGAGGFTFAQYF; cdr3_nt: TGCAGCGCAACCGGGGCAGGCGGGTTTACGTTCGCCCAGTACTTC
clone_size: .; j_call: TRBJ2-7; d_call: .; v_call: TRBV9; cdr3_aa: CASSVDLRSYEQYF; cdr3_nt: TGTGCCAGCAGCGTAGATCTCCGCTCCTACGAGCAGTACTTC
clone_size: few; j_call: TRBJ1-2; d_call: .; v_call: TRBV12-3/TRBV12-4; cdr3_aa: CATLRAGVGGYTF; cdr3_nt: TGTGCCACCCTTAGGGCGGGGGTAGGTGGCTACACCTTC